The T cell receptor beta chain described here comes from a study of cytomegalovirus exposure and HLA in healthy donors. General study findings and limits: There were several of the most significant clusters that appeared linked to common viral pathogens in a later analysis.

In the case of this clone: Antigen unknown.

This CDR3 is 12 amino acids long. The V gene lost 7 bases and the J gene lost 7 bases, with 15 bases spanning the gap. Per the germline V gene, CDR1 is SQVTM and CDR2 is ANQGSEA. The PCR had 60 Vbeta and 13 Jbeta primers. Generated by immunoSEQ multiplex PCR, the TCRdb table keeps only in-frame clones and is missing some. Here the sample table reports 75,000 to 80,000 clones. Sequencing input: PBMCs. The origin of this receptor is a man aged 18 to 30 in good health and CMV-seropositive. The chain has TRBV29-1 and TRBJ2-3, with D maybe TRBD2 (5 bases). The CDR3 DNA follows: TGCAGCGCGAAGACTATTACGCATACGCAGTATTTT. Its translation: CSAKTITHTQYF.